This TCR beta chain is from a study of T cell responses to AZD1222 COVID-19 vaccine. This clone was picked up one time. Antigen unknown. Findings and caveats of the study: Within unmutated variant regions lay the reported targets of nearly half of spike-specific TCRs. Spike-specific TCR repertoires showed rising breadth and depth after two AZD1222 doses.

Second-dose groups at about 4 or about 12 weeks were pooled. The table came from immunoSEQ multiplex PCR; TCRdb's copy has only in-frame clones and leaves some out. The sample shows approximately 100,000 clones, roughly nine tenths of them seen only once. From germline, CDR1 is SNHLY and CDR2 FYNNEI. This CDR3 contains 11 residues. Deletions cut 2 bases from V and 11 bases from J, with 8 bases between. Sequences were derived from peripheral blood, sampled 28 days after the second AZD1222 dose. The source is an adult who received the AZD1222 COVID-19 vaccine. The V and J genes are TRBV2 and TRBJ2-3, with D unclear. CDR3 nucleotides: TGTGCCAGCAGTGAATCTCGTATGCAGTATTTT. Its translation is CASSESRMQYF.